The 5 T cell receptor beta chains in this list originate from one sample, sequenced in a study of blood T cell repertoires in COVID-19. The method was immunoSEQ multiplex PCR; TCRdb's version includes in-frame clones alone and lacks a portion of them. This sample has 300,000 to 350,000 clones, with roughly 90% found just once. Sequenced input: PBMCs or T cells enriched from blood (not recorded which). The receptors come from a woman aged 25 to 39 who had recovered from COVID-19.

V and J are TRBV7-3 and TRBJ2-3; 7 bases are a match to TRBD2. There are 16 residues in the CDR3. J gave up 0 bases and V 5 bases, and 8 bases lay outside the gene matches. Germline V gives CDR1 SGHTA, CDR2 FQGTGA. CDR3 in DNA: TGTGCCAGCAGCCTAGGGGCTAGCGGAAGCACAGATACGCAGTATTTT. It yields the protein CASSLGASGSTDTQYF.

This clone appeared once. The V gene is TRBV27, the J gene TRBJ1-1, with 8 bases identical to TRBD1. This CDR3 is 14 amino acids long. V dropped 7 bases and J dropped 3; count of bases not matched to a gene: 7. Germline lookup yields CDR1 MNHEY and CDR2 SMNVEV (reference sequence). This CDR3 is CASNMTGVDTEAFF. Written as DNA, the CDR3 is TGTGCCAGCAACATGACAGGGGTGGACACTGAAGCTTTCTTT.

The V gene is TRBV30, the J gene TRBJ2-7, with D tentatively TRBD2 (5 bases). The CDR3 is 14 amino acids. The germline V gene has CDR1 GTSNPN and CDR2 SVGIG (reference sequence). The V end was cut by 2 bases, the J end by 1 base, with 12 bases between. CDR3 in DNA: TGTGCCTGGAGTATCCCGCGGGTTTCCTACGAGCAGTACTTC. This codes for CAWSIPRVSYEQYF.

This chain connects TRBV12-3 or TRBV12-4 to TRBJ2-1; D is uncertain. Trimming took 0 bases from V and 9 from J, leaving 9 bases between them. This CDR3 spans 13 amino acids. This CDR3 reads CASSLALGGEQFF. The CDR3 DNA reads TGTGCCAGCAGTTTAGCCCTCGGTGGTGAGCAGTTCTTC.

The V and J genes are TRBV27 and TRBJ1-5; 9 nucleotides match TRBD1. Germline V CDR1 and CDR2: MNHEY, SMNVEV (reference sequence). With 6 bases clipped from V and 5 bases from J, the junction kept 5 bases outside the gene matches. The CDR3 is 14 residues long. CDR3 DNA: TGTGCCAGCAGGGGGACAGGGAGTTATCAGCCCCAGCATTTT. It translates to CASRGTGSYQPQHF.